This TCR beta chain emerged from a study of blood T cell repertoires in COVID-19. Authors' analysis steps: Reference gene primer amplification gave nucleated cell count estimates. Sequenced by immunoSEQ multiplex PCR; TCRdb stores in-frame clones only, minus some. D and trimming were read from the DNA, whereas the V and J calls and clone size are those reported in that table. Among 100,000 or so clones, approximately 86% were seen once, and the ten largest hold approximately 2.6%. The germline V gene encodes CDR1 MNHEY and CDR2 SVGAGI. Trimming cost V 2 bases and J 7 bases, with 15 bases left between them. The CDR3 has 15 amino acids. Across 20 to 25 US areas, participants ranged in age from about 18 to 90 years.

J is TRBJ2-1 and V is TRBV6-5; perhaps TRBD2 as D (6 bases). The receptor was derived from a woman aged 50 to 60 who had recovered from COVID-19. Sequenced material: PBMCs or T cells enriched from blood (not recorded which). In DNA, the CDR3 is TGTGCCAGCAGTTACCGGGACTGGGGTGGGAATGAGCAGTTCTTC. Its protein is CASSYRDWGGNEQFF.